The T cell receptor (beta chain) under discussion was sequenced for a study of CD8 T cells in ankylosing spondylitis. Whole-study results and caveats: Roughly eight highly homologous variants formed a TCR beta motif that appeared characteristic of ankylosing spondylitis blood.

Preparation of TCR beta libraries was done by quantitative 5'-RACE with molecular barcodes. A single record per CDR3 protein comes from TCRdb applying MiXCR to the 5' RACE reads. Here the sample spans approximately 42,000 distinct CDR3 sequences, 4% being singletons. This clonotype showed up many times. The antigen is not known. This CDR3 is built from 16 residues. V lost 3 bases and J lost 9; bases outside the gene matches: 13. The germline gives CDR1 SGDLS, CDR2 YYNGEE. The sequenced material came from blood, either unsorted or a sorted T cell fraction (not recorded which). The gene calls are TRBV9 and TRBJ2-2, with 8 bases lining up with TRBD2. The sequence derives from a female donor with ankylosing spondylitis or in good health (not recorded which). This chain's CDR3 is CASSDSGTRVGRELFF. DNA of the CDR3: TGTGCCAGCAGCGATTCCGGGACTAGGGTAGGGCGGGAGCTGTTTTTT.